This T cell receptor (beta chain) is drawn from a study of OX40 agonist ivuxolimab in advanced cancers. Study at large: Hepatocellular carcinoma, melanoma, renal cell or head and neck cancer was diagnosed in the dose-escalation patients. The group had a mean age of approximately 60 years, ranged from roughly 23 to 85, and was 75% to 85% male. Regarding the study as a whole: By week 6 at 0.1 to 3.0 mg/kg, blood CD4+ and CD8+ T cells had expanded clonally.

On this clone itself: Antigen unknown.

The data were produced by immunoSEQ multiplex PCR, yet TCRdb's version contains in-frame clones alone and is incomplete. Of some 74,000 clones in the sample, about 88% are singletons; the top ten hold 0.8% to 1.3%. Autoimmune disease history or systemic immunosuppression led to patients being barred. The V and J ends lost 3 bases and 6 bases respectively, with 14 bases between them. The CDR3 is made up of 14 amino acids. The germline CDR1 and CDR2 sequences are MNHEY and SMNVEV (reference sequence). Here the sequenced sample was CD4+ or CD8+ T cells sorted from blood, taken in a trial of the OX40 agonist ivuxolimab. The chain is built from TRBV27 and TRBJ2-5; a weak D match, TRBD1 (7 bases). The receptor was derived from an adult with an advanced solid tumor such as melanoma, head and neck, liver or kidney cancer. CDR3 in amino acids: CASSFQGGGQTQYF. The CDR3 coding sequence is TGTGCCAGCAGTTTTCAGGGGGGAGGTCAGACCCAGTACTTC.